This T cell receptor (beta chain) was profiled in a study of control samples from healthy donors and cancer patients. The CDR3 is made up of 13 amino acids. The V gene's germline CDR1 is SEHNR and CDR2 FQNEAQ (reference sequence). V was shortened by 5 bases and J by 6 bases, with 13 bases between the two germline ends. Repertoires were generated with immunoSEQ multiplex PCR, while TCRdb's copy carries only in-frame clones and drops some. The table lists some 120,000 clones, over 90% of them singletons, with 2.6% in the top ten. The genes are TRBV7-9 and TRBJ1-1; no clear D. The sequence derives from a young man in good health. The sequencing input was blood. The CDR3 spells CASSPTTVAEAFF. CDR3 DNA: TGTGCCAGCAGCCCGACAACGGTCGCTGAAGCTTTCTTT.